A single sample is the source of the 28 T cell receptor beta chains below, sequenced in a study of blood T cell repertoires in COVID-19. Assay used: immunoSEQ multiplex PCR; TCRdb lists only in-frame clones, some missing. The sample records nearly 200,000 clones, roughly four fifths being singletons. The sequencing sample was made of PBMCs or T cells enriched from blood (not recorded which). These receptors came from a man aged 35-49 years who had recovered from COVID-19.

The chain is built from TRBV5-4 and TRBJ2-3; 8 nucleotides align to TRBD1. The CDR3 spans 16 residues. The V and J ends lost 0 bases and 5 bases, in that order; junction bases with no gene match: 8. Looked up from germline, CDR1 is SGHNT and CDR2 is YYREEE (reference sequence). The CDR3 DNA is TGTGCCAGCAGCTTGGCAAGGACAGGGAGTAAAGATACGCAGTATTTT. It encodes CASSLARTGSKDTQYF.

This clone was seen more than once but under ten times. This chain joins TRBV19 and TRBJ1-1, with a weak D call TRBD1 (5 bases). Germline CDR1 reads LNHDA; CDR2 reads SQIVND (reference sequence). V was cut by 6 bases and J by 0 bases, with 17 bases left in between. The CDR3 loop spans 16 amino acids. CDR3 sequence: CASRWGRVLMNTEAFF. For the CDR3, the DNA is TGTGCCAGTAGGTGGGGGAGGGTCTTGATGAACACTGAAGCTTTCTTT.

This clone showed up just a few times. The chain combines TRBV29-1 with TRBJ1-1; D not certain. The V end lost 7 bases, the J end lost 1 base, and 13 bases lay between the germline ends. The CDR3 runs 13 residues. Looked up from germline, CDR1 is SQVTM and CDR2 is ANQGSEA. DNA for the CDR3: TGCAGCGCCCACACGAGACAGAACACTGAAGCTTTCTTT. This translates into CSAHTRQNTEAFF.

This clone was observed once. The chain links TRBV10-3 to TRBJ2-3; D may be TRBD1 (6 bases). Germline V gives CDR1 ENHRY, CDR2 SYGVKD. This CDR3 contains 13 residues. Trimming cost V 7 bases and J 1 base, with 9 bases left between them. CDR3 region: CAINEGGTDTQYF. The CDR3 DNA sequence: TGTGCCATCAACGAGGGGGGCACAGATACGCAGTATTTT.

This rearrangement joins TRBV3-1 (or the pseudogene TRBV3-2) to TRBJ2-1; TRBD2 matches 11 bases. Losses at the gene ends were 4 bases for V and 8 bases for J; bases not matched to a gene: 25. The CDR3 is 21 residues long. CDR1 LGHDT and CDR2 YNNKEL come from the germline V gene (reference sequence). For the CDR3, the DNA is TGTGCCAGCAGCCTCTTCACGACGGCACGTCGAGGGCTAGCGGGGGGTGATGAGCAGTTCTTC. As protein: CASSLFTTARRGLAGGDEQFF.

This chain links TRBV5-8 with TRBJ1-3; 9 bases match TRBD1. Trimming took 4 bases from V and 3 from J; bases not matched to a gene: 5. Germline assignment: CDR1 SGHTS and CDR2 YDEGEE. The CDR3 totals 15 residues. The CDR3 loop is CASSITGGFGNTIYF. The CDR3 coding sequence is TGTGCCAGCAGCATCACAGGGGGCTTTGGAAACACCATATATTTT.

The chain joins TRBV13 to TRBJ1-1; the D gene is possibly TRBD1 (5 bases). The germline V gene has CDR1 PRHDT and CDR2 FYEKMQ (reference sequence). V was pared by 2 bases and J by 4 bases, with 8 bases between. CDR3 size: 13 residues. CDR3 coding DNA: TGTGCCAGCAGCTTACGACAGCTCACTGAAGCTTTCTTT. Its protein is CASSLRQLTEAFF.

The CDR3 DNA reads as TGTGCCAGCAGCGTCGCGGGGAACACCGGGGAGCTGTTTTTT. Residues: CASSVAGNTGELFF. This chain joins TRBV5-4 and TRBJ2-2; TRBD2 is a possible D gene (5 bases). CDR3 size: 14 residues. Trimming removed 4 bases at V and 1 base at J, with 8 bases between. Germline loops: CDR1 SGHNT, CDR2 YYREEE (reference sequence).

CDR3: CASSQALGRVGTEAFF. In DNA form, the CDR3 reads TGCGCCAGCAGCCAAGCTCTGGGGAGAGTTGGAACTGAAGCTTTCTTT. V is TRBV4-3 and J is TRBJ1-1; D remains unclear. This CDR3 has 16 amino acids. The germline V gene has CDR1 LGHNA and CDR2 YSLEER. Trimming left V 1 base short and J 5 bases short, with 17 bases between.

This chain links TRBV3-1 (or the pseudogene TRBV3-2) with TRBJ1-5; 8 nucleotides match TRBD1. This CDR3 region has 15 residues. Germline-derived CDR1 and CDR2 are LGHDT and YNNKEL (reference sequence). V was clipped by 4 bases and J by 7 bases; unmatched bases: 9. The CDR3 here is CASSLGQGARQPQHF. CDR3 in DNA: TGTGCCAGCAGCCTCGGACAGGGTGCGAGACAGCCCCAGCATTTT.

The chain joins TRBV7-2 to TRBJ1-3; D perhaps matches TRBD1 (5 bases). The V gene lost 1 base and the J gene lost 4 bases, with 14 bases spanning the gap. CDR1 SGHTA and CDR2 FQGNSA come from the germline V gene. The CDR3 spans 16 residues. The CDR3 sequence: CASSLVGGAAGNTIYF. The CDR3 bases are TGTGCCAGCAGCTTAGTGGGAGGGGCGGCGGGAAACACCATATATTTT.

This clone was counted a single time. CDR3 sequence: CASSFFPRQGQETQYF. Here the CDR3 DNA reads TGTGCCAGCAGCTTTTTTCCCCGACAGGGGCAAGAGACCCAGTACTTC. The chain joins TRBV7-6 to TRBJ2-5; TRBD1 aligns across 8 bases. The CDR3 sequence is 16 residues long. The V segment lost 3 bases and the J segment 2 bases; nucleotides outside the gene matches: 8. Germline V CDR1 and CDR2: SGHVS, FNYEAQ. The entire variable domain, with the rest obtained from reference TRBV7-6 and TRBJ2-5, is as follows: GAGVSQSPRYKVTKRGQDVALRCDPISGHVSLYWYRQALGQGPEFLTYFNYEAQQDKSGLPNDRFSAERPEGSISTLTIQRTEQRDSAMYRCASSFFPRQGQETQYFGPGTRLLVL.

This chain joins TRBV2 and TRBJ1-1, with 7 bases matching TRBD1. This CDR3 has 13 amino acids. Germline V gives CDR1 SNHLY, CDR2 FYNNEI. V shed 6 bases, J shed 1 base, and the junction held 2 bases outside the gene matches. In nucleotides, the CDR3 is TGTGCCAGCAGGGACAGGTGGAACACTGAAGCTTTCTTT. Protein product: CASRDRWNTEAFF.

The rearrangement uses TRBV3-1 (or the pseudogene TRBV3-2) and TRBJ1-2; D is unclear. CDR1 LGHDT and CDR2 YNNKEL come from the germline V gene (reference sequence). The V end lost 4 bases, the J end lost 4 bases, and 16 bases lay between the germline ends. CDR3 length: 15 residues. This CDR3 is CASSPSEGSIYGYTF. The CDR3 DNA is TGTGCCAGCAGCCCTTCAGAGGGCAGTATCTATGGCTACACCTTC.

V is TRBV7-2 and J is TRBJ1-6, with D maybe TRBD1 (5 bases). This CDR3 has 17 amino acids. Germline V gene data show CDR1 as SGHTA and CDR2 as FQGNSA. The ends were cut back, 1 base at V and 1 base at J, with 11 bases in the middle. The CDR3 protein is CASSLELRDSYNSPLHF. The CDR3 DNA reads TGTGCCAGCAGCTTAGAACTCAGGGATTCCTATAATTCACCCCTCCACTTT.

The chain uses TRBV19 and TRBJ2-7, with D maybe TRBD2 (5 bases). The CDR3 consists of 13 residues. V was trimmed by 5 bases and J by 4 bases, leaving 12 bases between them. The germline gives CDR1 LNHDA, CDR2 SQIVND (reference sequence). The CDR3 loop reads CASSYGPGYEQYF. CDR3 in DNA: TGTGCCAGTAGTTATGGTCCGGGATACGAGCAGTACTTC. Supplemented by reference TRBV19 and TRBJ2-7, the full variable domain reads DGGITQSPKYLFRKEGQNVTLSCEQNLNHDAMYWYRQDPGQGLRLIYYSQIVNDFQKGDIAEGYSVSREKKESFPLTVTSAQKNPTAFYLCASSYGPGYEQYFGPGTRLTVT.

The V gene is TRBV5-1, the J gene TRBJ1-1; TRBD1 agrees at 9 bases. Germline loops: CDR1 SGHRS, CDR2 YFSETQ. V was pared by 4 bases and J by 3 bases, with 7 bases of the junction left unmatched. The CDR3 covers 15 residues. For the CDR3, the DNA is TGCGCCAGCAGCACAAGGACAGGGGAGGACACTGAAGCTTTCTTT. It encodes CASSTRTGEDTEAFF.

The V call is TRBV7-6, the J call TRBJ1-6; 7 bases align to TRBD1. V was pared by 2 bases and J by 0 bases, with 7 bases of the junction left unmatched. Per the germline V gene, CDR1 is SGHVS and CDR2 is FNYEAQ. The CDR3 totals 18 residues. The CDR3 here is CASSLQDRTFSYNSPLHF. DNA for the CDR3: TGTGCCAGCAGCTTACAGGACAGGACCTTCTCCTATAATTCACCCCTCCACTTT.

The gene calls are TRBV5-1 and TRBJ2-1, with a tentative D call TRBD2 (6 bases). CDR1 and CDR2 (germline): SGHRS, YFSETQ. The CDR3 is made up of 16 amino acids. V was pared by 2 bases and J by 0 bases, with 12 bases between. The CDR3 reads CASSFLAVSSYNEQFF. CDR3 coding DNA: TGCGCCAGCAGCTTTTTAGCGGTTAGCTCCTACAATGAGCAGTTCTTC.

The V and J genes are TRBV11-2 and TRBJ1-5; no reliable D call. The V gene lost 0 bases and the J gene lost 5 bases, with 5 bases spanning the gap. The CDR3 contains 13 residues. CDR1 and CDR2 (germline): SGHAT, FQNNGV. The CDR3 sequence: CASSLDGDQPQHF. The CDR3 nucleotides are TGTGCCAGCAGCTTAGACGGGGATCAGCCCCAGCATTTT.

CDR3 amino acids: CASSDRLAGGAGDTQYF. Here the CDR3 DNA reads TGTGCCAGCAGTGACCGACTAGCGGGGGGGGCTGGGGATACGCAGTATTTT. The V gene is TRBV2, the J gene TRBJ2-3; 14 bases align to TRBD2. Germline V gene lookup returns CDR1 SNHLY and CDR2 FYNNEI. The J segment lost 6 bases and the V segment lost 3 bases, leaving 8 bases of the junction unmatched. The CDR3 runs 17 residues. Combining the CDR3 with reference TRBV2 and TRBJ2-3 gives the whole variable domain EPEVTQTPSHQVTQMGQEVILRCVPISNHLYFYWYRQILGQKVEFLVSFYNNEISEKSEIFDDQFSVERPDGSNFTLKIRSTKLEDSAMYFCASSDRLAGGAGDTQYFGPGTRLTVL.

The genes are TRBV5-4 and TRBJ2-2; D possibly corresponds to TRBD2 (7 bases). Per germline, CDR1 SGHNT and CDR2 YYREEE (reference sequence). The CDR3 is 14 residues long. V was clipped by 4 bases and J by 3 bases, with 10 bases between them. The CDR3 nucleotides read TGTGCCAGCAGCCAAGGGGGGGACACCGGGGAGCTGTTTTTT. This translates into CASSQGGDTGELFF.

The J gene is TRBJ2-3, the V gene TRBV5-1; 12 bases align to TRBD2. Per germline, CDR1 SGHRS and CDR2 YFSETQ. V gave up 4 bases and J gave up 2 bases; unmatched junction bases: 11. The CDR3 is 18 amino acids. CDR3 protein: CASSEDTSGGLNTDTQYF. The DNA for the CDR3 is TGCGCCAGCAGCGAAGATACTAGCGGGGGGTTAAACACAGATACGCAGTATTTT.

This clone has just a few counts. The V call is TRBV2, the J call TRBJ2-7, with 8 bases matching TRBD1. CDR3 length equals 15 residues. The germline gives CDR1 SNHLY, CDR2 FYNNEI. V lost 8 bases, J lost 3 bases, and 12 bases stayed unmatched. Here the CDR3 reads CASAQTGTGVYEQYF. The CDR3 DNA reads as TGTGCCAGCGCCCAAACCGGGACAGGTGTCTACGAGCAGTACTTC. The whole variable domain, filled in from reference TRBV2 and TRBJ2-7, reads EPEVTQTPSHQVTQMGQEVILRCVPISNHLYFYWYRQILGQKVEFLVSFYNNEISEKSEIFDDQFSVERPDGSNFTLKIRSTKLEDSAMYFCASAQTGTGVYEQYFGPGTRLTVT.

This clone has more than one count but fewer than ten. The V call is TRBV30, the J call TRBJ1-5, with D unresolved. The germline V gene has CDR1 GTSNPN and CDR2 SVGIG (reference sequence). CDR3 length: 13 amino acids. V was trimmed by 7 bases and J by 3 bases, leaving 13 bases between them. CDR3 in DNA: TGTGCCTTTGCGGGGAAGTCCAATCAGCCCCAGCATTTT. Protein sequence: CAFAGKSNQPQHF.

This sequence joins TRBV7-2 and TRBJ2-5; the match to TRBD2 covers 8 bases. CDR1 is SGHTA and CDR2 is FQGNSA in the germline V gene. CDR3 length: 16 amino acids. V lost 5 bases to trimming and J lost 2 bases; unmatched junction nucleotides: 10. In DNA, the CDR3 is TGTGCCAGCAGCCCCCGGGGGAGCGGGGGACAAGAGACCCAGTACTTC. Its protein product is CASSPRGSGGQETQYF.

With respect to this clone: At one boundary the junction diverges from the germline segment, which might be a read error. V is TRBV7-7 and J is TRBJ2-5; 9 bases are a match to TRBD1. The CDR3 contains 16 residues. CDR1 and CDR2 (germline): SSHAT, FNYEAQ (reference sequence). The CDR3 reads CASSSRPDRGQETQYF. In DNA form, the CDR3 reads TGTGCTAGCAGCTCCCGCCCGGACAGGGGCCAAGAGACCCAGTACTTC.

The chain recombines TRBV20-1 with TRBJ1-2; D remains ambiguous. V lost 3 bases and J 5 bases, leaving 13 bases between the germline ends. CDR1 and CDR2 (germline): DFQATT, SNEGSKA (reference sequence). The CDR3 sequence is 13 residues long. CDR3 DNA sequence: TGCAGTGCTAGTTACGGTGGTGCTTATGGCTACACCTTC. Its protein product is CSASYGGAYGYTF.